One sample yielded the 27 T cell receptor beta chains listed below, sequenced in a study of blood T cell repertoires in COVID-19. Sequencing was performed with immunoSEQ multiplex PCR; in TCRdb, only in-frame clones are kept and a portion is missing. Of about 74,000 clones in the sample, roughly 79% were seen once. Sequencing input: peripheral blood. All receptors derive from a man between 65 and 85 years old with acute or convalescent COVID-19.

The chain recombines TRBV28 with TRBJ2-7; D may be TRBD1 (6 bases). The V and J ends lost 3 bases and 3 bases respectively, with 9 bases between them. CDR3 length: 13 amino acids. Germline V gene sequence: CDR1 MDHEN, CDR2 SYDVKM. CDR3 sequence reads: CASSLGAVYEQYF. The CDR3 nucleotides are TGTGCCAGCAGTTTGGGGGCAGTCTACGAGCAGTACTTC.

The CDR3 loop is CASSYQGKAEAFF. The CDR3 bases are TGTGCCAGCAGTTACCAGGGGAAGGCTGAAGCTTTCTTT. This chain links TRBV6-6 with TRBJ1-1; D is possibly TRBD1 (6 bases). V gave up 2 bases and J gave up 6 bases, with 10 bases separating them. CDR1 MNHNY and CDR2 SVGAGI come from the germline V gene (reference sequence). CDR3 length: 13 amino acids.

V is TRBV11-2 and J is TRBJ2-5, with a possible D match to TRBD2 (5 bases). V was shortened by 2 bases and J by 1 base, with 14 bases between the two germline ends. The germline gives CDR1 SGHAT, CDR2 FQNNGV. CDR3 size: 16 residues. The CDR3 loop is CASSLMSSGGQETQYF. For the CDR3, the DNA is TGTGCCAGCAGCTTAATGTCTTCCGGAGGCCAAGAGACCCAGTACTTC.

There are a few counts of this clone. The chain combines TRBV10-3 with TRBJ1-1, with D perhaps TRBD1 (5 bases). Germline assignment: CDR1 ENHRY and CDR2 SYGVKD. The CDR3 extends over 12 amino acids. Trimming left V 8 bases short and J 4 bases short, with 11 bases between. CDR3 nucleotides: TGTGCCATCGGCAGGGAAGGCACTGAAGCTTTCTTT. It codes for CAIGREGTEAFF.

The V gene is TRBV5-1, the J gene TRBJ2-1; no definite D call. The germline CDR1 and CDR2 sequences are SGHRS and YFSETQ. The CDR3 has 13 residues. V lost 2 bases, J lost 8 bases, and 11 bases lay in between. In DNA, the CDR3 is TGCGCCAGCAGCTTCCTCCCTAGAGATGAGCAGTTCTTC. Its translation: CASSFLPRDEQFF. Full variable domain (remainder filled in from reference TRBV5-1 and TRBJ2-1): KAGVTQTPRYLIKTRGQQVTLSCSPISGHRSVSWYQQTPGQGLQFLFEYFSETQRNKGNFPGRFSGRQFSNSRSEMNVSTLELGDSALYLCASSFLPRDEQFFGPGTRLTVL.

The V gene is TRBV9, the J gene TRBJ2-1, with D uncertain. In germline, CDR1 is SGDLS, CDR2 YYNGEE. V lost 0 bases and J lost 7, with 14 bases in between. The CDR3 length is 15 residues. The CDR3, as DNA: TGTGCCAGCAGCGTAGATGGTCTAGAGGAGAATGAGCAGTTCTTC. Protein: CASSVDGLEENEQFF.

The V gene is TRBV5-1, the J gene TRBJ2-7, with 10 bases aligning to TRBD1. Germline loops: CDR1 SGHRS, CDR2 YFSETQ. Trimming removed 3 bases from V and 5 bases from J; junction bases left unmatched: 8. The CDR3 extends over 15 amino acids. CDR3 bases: TGCGCCAGCAGCTCCCTGACAGGGGGCTTCGACGAGCAGTACTTC. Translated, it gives CASSSLTGGFDEQYF.

This CDR3 is CASTMGLAGGPGADTQYF. In nucleotides, the CDR3 is TGTGCCAGCACCATGGGACTAGCGGGAGGGCCCGGGGCAGATACGCAGTATTTT. This chain connects TRBV11-2 to TRBJ2-3, with 16 bases lining up with TRBD2. This CDR3 spans 18 amino acids. The J segment lost 4 bases and the V segment lost 7 bases, leaving 11 bases of the junction unmatched. Germline V lookup: CDR1 SGHAT, CDR2 FQNNGV.

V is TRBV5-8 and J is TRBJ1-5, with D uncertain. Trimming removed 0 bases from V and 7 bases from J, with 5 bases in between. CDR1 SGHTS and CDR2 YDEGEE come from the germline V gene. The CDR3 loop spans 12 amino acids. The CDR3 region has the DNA TGTGCCAGCAGCTTGGTGGAGCAGCCCCAGCATTTT. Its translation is CASSLVEQPQHF.

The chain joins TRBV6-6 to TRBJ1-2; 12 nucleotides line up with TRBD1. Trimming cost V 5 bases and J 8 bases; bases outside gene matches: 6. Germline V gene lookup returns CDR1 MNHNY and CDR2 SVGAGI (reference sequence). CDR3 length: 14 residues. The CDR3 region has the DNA TGTGCCAGCAGTCCGGGACAGGGGGCAGGCGGCTACACCTTC. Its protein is CASSPGQGAGGYTF.

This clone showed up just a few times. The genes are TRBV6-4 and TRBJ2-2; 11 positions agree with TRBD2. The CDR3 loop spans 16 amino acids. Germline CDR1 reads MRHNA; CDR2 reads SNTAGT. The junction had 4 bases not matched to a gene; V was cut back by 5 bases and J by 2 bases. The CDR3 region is CASSPLAGVNTGELFF. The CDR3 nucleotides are TGTGCCAGCAGTCCACTAGCGGGAGTCAACACCGGGGAGCTGTTTTTT.

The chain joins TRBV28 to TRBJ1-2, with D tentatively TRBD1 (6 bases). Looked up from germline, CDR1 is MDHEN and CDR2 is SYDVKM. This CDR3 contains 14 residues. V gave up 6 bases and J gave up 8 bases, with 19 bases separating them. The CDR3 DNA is TGTGCCAGCAGGACCGGACAGTGGAAGTGGGGCTACACCTTC. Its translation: CASRTGQWKWGYTF.

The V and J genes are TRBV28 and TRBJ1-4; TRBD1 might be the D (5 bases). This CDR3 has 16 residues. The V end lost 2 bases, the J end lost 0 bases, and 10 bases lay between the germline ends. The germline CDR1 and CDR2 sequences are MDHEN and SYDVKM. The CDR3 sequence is CASSLVGHATNEKLFF. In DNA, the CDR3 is TGTGCCAGCAGTTTAGTCGGACATGCAACTAATGAAAAACTGTTTTTT.

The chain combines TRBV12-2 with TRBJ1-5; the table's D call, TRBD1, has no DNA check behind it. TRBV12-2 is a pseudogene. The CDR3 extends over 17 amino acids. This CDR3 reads CASRLAIGRDIYQPQHF. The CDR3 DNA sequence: TGTGCAAGTCGCTTAGCGATTGGCCGGGACATTTATCAGCCCCAGCATTTT.

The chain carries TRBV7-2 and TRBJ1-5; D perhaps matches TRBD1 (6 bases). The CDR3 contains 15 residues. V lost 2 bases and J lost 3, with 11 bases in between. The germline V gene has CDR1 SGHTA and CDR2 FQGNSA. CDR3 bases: TGTGCCAGCAGCTTATTGGACAGCTTCAATCAGCCCCAGCATTTT. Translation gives CASSLLDSFNQPQHF. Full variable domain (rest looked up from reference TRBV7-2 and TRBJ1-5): GAGVSQSPSNKVTEKGKDVELRCDPISGHTALYWYRQSLGQGLEFLIYFQGNSAPDKSGLPSDRFSAERTGGSVSTLTIQRTQQEDSAVYLCASSLLDSFNQPQHFGDGTRLSIL.

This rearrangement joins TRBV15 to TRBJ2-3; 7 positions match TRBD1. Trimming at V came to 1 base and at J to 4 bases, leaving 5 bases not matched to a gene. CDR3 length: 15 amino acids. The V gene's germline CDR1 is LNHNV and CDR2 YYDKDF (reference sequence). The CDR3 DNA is TGTGCCACCAGCAGAGGACAGGGTAGTGCAGATACGCAGTATTTT. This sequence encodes CATSRGQGSADTQYF.

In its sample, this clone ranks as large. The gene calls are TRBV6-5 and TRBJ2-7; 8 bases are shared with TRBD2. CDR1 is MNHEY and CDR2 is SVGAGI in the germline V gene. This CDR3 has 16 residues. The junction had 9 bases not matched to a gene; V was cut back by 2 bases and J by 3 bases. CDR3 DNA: TGTGCCAGCAGTTACAGAAGGCCTAGCGGGTACTACGAGCAGTACTTC. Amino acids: CASSYRRPSGYYEQYF.

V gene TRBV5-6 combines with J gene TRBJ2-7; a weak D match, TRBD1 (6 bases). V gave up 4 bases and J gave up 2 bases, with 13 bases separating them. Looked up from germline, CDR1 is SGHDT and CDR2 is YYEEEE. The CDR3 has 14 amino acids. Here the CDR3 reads CASSPGTNPYEQYF. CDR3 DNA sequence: TGTGCCAGCAGCCCTGGGACAAACCCCTACGAGCAGTACTTC.

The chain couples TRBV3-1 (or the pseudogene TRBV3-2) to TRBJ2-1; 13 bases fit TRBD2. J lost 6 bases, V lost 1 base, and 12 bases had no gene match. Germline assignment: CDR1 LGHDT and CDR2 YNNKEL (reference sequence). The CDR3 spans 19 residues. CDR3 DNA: TGTGCCAGCAGCCAAGCCCCCGGACTAGCGGGAGCCCTCTTCAATGAGCAGTTCTTC. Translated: CASSQAPGLAGALFNEQFF.

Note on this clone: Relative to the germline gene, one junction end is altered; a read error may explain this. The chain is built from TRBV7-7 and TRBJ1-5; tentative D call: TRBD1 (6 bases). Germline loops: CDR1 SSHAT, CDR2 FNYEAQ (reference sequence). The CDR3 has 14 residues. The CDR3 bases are TGTGCTAGCAGTTCGGACAGAAGGCATCAGCCCCAGCATTTT. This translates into CASSSDRRHQPQHF.

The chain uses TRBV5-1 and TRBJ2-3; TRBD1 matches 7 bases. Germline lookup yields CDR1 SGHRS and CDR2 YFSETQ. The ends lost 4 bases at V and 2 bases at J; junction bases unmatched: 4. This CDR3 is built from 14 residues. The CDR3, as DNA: TGCGCCAGCAGCCGGGACAGACACACAGATACGCAGTATTTT. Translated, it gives CASSRDRHTDTQYF.

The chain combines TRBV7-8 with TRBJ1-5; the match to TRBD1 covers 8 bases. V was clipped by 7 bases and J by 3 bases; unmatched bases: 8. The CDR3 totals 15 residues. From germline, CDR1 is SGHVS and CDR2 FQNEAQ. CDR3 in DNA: TGTGCCAGCACTGGAGGGACAGGCCTCAATCAGCCCCAGCATTTT. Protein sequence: CASTGGTGLNQPQHF. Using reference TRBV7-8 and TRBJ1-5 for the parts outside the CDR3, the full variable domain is GAGVSQSPRYKVAKRGQDVALRCDPISGHVSLFWYQQALGQGPEFLTYFQNEAQLDKSGLPSDRFFAERPEGSVSTLKIQRTQQEDSAVYLCASTGGTGLNQPQHFGDGTRLSIL.

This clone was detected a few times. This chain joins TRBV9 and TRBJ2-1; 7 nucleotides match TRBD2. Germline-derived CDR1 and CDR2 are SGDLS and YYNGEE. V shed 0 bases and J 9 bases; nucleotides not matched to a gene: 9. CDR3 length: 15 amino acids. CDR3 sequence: CASSVATSRWGEQFF. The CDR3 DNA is TGTGCCAGCAGCGTAGCGACTAGCAGATGGGGTGAGCAGTTCTTC. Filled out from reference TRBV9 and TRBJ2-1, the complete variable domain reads DSGVTQTPKHLITATGQRVTLRCSPRSGDLSVYWYQQSLDQGLQFLIQYYNGEERAKGNILERFSAQQFPDLHSELNLSSLELGDSALYFCASSVATSRWGEQFFGPGTRLTVL.

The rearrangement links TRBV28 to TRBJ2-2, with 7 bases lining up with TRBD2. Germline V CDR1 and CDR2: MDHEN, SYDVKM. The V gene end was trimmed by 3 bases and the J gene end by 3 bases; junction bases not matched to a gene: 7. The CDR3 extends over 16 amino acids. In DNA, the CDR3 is TGTGCCAGCAGTTTCCCCTCGGGGGGTCACACCGGGGAGCTGTTTTTT. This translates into CASSFPSGGHTGELFF.

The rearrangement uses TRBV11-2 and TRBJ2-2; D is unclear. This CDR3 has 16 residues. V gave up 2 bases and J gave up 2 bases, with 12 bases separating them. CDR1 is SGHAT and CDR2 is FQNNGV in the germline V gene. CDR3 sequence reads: CASSLRRDLNTGELFF. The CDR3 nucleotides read TGTGCCAGCAGCTTAAGGAGAGACCTAAACACCGGGGAGCTGTTTTTT.

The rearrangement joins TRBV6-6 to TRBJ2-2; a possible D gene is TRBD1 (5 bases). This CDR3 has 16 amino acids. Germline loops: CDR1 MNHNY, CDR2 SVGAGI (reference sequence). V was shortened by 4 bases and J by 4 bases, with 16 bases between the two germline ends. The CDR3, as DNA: TGTGCCAGCAGTTTTCGACAGACAAGGGGCACCGGGGAGCTGTTTTTT. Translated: CASSFRQTRGTGELFF.

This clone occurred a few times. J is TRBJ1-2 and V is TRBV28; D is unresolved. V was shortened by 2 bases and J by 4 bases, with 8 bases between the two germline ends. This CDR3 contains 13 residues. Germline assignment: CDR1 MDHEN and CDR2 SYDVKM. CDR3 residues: CASSLPGFYGYTF. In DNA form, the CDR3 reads TGTGCCAGCAGTTTACCGGGTTTCTATGGCTACACCTTC.